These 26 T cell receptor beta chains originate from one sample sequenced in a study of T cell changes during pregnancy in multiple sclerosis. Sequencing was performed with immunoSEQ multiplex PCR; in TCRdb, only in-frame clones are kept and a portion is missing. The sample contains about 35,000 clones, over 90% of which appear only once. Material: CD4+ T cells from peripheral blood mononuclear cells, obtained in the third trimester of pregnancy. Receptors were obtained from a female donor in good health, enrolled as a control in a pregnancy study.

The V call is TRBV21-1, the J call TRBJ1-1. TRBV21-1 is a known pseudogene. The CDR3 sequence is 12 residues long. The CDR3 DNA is TGTGCCAGCAGCAAACCCCGACGAGGGGCTTTCTTT. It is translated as CASSKPRRGAFF.

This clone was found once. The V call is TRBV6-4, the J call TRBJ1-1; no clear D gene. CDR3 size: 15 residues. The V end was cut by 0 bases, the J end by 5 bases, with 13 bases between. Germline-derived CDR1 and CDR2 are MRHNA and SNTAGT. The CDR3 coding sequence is TGTGCCAGCAGTGACTCGGGGAGAGGGAGTACTGAAGCTTTCTTT. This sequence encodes CASSDSGRGSTEAFF.

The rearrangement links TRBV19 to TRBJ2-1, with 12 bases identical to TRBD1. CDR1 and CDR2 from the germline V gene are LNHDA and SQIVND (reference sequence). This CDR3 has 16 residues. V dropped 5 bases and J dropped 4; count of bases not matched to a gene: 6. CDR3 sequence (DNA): TGTGCCAGTAGTCCTCGGGACAGGGGGCAGTACAATGAGCAGTTCTTC. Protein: CASSPRDRGQYNEQFF.

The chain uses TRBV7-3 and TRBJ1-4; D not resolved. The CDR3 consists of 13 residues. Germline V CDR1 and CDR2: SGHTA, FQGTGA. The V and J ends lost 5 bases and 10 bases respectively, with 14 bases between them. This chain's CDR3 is CASSRLGGGKLFF. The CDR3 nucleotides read TGTGCCAGCAGCCGACTTGGAGGCGGAAAACTGTTTTTT.

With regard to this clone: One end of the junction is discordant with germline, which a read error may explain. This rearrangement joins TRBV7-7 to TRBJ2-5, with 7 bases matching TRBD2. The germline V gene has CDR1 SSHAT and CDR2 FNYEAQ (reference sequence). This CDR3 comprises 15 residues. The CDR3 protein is CASSLGRGGPQTQYF. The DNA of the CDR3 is TGTGCTAGCAGCTTAGGGAGGGGCGGGCCCCAGACCCAGTACTTC.

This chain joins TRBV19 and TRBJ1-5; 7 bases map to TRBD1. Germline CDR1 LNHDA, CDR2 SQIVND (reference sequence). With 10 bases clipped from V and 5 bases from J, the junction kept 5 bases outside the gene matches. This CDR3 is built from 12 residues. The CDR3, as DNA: TGTGCCACCAGGCAGGGGGATCAGCCCCAGCATTTT. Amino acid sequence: CATRQGDQPQHF.

The CDR3 DNA reads TGTGCCAGCAGTGAATGGGACAGGGGGGGGAATTCACCCCTCCACTTT. Its translation is CASSEWDRGGNSPLHF. The rearrangement uses TRBV27 and TRBJ1-6, with 11 bases fitting TRBD1. Germline trimming cut 5 bases from V and 7 bases from J; bases unmatched to any gene: 7. Germline V gene data show CDR1 as MNHEY and CDR2 as SMNVEV (reference sequence). There are 16 residues in the CDR3.

The CDR3 nucleotides read TGCGCCAGCAGCCCTCAGGGGAGTAGGACTGAAGCTTTCTTT. Protein product: CASSPQGSRTEAFF. The chain links TRBV5-1 to TRBJ1-1; D possibly corresponds to TRBD1 (6 bases). Trimming removed 4 bases at V and 5 bases at J, with 15 bases between. CDR3 length equals 14 residues. In germline, CDR1 is SGHRS, CDR2 YFSETQ.

This CDR3 reads CASSLSGGDEKLFF. Here the CDR3 DNA reads TGTGCCAGCAGCTTGAGTGGGGGCGATGAAAAACTGTTTTTT. This chain links TRBV7-8 with TRBJ1-4, with a tentative D call TRBD1 (6 bases). The CDR3 is made up of 14 amino acids. CDR1 is SGHVS and CDR2 is FQNEAQ in the germline V gene. The V end was cut by 3 bases, the J end by 6 bases, with 11 bases between.

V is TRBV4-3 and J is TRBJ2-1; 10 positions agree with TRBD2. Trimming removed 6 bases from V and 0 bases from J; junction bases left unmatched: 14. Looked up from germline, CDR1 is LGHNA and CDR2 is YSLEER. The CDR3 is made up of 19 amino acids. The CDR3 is CASRKGYSGGLSSYNEQFF. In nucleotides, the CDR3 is TGCGCCAGCAGGAAGGGGTATAGCGGGGGGCTCAGCTCCTACAATGAGCAGTTCTTC.

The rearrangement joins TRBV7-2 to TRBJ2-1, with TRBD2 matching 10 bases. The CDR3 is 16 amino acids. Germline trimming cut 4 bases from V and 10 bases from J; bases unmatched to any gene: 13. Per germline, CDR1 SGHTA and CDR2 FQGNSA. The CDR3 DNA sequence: TGTGCCAGCAGCTCACGCTCTAGCGGGGGCCCCTCGGAGCAGTTCTTC. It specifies CASSSRSSGGPSEQFF.

CDR3 region: CASSLTGTHEQYF. The CDR3 nucleotides read TGTGCCAGCAGCTTAACCGGGACACACGAGCAGTACTTC. The chain combines TRBV7-3 with TRBJ2-7; maybe TRBD1 (6 bases). Germline V CDR1 and CDR2: SGHTA, FQGTGA. CDR3 length equals 13 residues. The V end was cut by 0 bases, the J end by 5 bases, with 8 bases between.

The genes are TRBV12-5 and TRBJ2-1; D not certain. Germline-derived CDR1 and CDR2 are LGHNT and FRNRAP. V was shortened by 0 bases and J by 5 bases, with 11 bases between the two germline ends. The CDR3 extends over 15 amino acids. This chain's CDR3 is CASGLVLGPNNEQFF. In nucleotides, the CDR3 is TGTGCTAGTGGTTTGGTACTTGGGCCAAACAATGAGCAGTTCTTC.

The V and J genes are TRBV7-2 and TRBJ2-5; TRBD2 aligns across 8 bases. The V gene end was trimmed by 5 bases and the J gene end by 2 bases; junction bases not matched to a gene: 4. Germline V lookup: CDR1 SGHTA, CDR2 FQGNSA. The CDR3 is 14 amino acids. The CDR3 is CASSPSGLQETQYF. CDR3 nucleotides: TGTGCCAGCAGCCCTAGCGGGTTACAAGAGACCCAGTACTTC.

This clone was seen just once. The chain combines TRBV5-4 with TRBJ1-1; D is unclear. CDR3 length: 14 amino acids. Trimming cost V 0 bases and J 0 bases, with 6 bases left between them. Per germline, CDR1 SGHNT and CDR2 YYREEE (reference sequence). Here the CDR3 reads CASSLDPMNTEAFF. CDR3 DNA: TGTGCCAGCAGCTTGGACCCTATGAACACTGAAGCTTTCTTT.

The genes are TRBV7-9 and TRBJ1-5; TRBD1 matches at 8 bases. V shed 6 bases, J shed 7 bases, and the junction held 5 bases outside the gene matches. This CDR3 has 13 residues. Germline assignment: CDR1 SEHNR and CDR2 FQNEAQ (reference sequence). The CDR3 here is CASSVQGAQPQHF. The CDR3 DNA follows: TGTGCCAGCAGTGTTCAGGGGGCGCAGCCCCAGCATTTT.

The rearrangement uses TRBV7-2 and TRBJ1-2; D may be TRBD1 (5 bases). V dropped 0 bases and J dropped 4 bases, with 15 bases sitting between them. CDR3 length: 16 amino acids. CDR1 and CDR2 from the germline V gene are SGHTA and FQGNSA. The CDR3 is CASSLAVGASSYGYTF. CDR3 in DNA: TGTGCCAGCAGCTTAGCGGTAGGGGCCAGCTCCTATGGCTACACCTTC.

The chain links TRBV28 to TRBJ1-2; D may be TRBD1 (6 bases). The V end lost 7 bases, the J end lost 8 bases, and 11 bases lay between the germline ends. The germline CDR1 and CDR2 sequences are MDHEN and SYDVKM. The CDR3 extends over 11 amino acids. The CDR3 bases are TGTGCCAGCACCAGCAGGGGAGGCTACACCTTC. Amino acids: CASTSRGGYTF.

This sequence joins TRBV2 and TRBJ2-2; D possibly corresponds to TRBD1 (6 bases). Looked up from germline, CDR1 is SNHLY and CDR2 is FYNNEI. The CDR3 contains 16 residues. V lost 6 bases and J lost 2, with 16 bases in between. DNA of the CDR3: TGTGCCAGCAGAGGGAGTAGGGGGAAAAACACCGGGGAGCTGTTTTTT. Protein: CASRGSRGKNTGELFF.

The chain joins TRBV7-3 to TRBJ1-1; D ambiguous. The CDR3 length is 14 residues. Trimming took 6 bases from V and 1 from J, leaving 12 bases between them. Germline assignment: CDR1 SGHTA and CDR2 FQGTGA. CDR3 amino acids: CASSASSRNTEAFF. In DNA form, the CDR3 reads TGTGCCAGCAGTGCAAGTTCGAGGAACACTGAAGCTTTCTTT.

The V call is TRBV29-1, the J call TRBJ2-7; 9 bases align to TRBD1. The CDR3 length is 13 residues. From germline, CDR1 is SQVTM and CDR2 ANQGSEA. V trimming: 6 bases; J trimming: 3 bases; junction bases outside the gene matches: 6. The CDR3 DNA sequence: TGCAGCGTGGAACAGGGGGCATTCTACGAGCAGTACTTC. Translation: CSVEQGAFYEQYF.

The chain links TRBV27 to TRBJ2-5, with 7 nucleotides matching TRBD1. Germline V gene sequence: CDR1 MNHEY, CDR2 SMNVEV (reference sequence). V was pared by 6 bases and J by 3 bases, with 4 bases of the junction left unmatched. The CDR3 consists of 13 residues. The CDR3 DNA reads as TGTGCCAGCAGGGGACAGCTGGAAGAGACCCAGTACTTC. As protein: CASRGQLEETQYF.

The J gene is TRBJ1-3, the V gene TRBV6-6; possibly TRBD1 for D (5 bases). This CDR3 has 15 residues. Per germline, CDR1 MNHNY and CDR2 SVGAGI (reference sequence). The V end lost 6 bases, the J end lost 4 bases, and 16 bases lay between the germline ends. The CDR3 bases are TGTGCCAGCAGCTCTCAGGGCACGTCGGGAAACACCATATATTTT. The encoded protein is CASSSQGTSGNTIYF.

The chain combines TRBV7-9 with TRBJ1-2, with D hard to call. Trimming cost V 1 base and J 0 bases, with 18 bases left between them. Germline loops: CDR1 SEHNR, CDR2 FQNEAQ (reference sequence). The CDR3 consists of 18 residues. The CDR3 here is CASSLVRGPGVANYGYTF. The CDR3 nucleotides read TGTGCCAGCAGCTTAGTCCGAGGGCCCGGGGTAGCTAACTATGGCTACACCTTC.

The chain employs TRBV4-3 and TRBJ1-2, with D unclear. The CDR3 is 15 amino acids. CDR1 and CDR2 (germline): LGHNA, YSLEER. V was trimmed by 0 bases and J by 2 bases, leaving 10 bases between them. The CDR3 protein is CASSQDLKQNYGYTF. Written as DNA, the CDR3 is TGCGCCAGCAGCCAAGATCTTAAGCAAAACTATGGCTACACCTTC.

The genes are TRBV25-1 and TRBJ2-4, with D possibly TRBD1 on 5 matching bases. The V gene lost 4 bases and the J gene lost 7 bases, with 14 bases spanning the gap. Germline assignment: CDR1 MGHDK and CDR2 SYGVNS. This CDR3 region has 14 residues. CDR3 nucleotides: TGTGCCAGCAGTGGTCTAGACAGTCGGAACATTCAGTACTTC. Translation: CASSGLDSRNIQYF.